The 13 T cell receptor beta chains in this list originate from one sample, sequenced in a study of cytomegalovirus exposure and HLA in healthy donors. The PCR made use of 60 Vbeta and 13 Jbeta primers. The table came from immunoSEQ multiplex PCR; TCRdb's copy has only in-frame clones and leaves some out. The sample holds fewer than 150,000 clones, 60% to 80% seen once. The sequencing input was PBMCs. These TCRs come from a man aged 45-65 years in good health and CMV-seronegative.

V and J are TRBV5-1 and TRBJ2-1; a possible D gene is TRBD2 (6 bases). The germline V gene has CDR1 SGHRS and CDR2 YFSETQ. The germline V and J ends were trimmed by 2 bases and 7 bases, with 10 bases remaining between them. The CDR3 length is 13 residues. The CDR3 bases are TGCGCCAGCAGCTTTGGAGGGGTGAATGAGCAGTTCTTC. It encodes CASSFGGVNEQFF.

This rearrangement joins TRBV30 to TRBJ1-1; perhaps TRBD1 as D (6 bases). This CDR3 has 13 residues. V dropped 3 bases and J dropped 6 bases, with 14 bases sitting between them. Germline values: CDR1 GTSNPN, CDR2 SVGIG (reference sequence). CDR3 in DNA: TGTGCCTGGAGCCCCAGGGGCCCGGCTGAAGCTTTCTTT. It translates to CAWSPRGPAEAFF. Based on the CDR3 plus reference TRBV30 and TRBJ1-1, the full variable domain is SQTIHQWPATLVQPVGSPLSLECTVEGTSNPNLYWYRQAAGRGLQLLFYSVGIGQISSEVPQNLSASRPQDRQFILSSKKLLLSDSGFYLCAWSPRGPAEAFFGQGTRLTVV.

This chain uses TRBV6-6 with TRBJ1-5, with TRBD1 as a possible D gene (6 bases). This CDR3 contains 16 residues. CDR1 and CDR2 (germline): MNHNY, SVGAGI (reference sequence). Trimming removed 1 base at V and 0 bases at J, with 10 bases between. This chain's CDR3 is CASSYLGHPSNQPQHF. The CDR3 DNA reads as TGTGCCAGCAGTTACTTGGGACACCCTAGCAATCAGCCCCAGCATTTT.

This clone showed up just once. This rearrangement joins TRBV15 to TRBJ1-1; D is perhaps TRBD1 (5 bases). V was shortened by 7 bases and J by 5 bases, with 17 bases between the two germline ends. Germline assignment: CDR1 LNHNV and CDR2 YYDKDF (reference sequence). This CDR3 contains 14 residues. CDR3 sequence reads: CATTAGYGGTEAFF. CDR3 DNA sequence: TGTGCCACCACCGCAGGGTACGGGGGAACTGAAGCTTTCTTT. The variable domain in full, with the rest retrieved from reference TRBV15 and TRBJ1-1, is DAMVIQNPRYQVTQFGKPVTLSCSQTLNHNVMYWYQQKSSQAPKLLFHYYDKDFNNEADTPDNFQSRRPNTSFCFLDIRSPGLGDTAMYLCATTAGYGGTEAFFGQGTRLTVV.

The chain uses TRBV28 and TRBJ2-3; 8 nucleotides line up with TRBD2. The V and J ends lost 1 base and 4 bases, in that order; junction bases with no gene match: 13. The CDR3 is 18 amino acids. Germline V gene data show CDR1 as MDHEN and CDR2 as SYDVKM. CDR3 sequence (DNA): TGTGCCAGCAGTTTATCTCCGGGACTAGGATCTCTCTCAGATACGCAGTATTTT. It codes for CASSLSPGLGSLSDTQYF.

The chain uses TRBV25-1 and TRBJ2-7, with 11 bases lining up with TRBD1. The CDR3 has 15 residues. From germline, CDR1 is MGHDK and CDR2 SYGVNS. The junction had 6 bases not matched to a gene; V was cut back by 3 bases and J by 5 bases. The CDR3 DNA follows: TGTGCCAGCAGTGAGGCCGGGACAGGGGGACACGAGCAGTACTTC. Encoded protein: CASSEAGTGGHEQYF.

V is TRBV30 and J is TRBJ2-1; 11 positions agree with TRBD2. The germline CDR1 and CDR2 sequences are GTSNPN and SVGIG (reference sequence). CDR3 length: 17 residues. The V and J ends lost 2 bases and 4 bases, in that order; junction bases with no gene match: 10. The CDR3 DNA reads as TGTGCCTGGAGTATAACTTTTAGACTAGCGGGGTACAATGAGCAGTTCTTC. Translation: CAWSITFRLAGYNEQFF.

The CDR3 DNA follows: TGCGCCAGCAGTGTGAGGGACTCCACACCGAGGAGGAACACAGATACGCAGTATTTT. Translation gives CASSVRDSTPRRNTDTQYF. The genes are TRBV10-1 and TRBJ2-3, with D maybe TRBD2 (6 bases). In germline, CDR1 is WNHNN, CDR2 SYGVQD (reference sequence). V was shortened by 4 bases and J by 2 bases, with 25 bases between the two germline ends. This CDR3 contains 19 residues.

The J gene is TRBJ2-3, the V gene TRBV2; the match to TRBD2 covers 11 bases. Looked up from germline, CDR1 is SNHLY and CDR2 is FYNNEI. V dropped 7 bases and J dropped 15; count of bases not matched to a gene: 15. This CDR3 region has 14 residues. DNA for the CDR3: TGTGCCAGCACCGAACAGCTAGCGGGAGGTGTTTTTTATTTT. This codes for CASTEQLAGGVFYF.

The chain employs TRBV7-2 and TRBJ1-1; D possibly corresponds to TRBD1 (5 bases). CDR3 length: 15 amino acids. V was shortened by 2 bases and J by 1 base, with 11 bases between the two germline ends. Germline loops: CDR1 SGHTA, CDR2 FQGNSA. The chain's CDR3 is CASSLSAGQNTEAFF. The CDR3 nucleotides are TGTGCCAGCAGCTTATCGGCAGGGCAGAACACTGAAGCTTTCTTT.

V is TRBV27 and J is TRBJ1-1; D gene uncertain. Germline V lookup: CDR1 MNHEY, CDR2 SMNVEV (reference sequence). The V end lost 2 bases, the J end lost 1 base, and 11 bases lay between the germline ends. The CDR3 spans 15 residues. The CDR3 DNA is TGTGCCAGCAGTTTAGGACGGGGATGGAACACTGAAGCTTTCTTT. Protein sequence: CASSLGRGWNTEAFF.

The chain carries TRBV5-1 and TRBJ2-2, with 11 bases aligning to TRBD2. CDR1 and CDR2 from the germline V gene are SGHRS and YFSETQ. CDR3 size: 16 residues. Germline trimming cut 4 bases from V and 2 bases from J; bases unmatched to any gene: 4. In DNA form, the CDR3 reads TGCGCCAGCAGCCAGGGACTAGCGGTAAACACCGGGGAGCTGTTTTTT. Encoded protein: CASSQGLAVNTGELFF.

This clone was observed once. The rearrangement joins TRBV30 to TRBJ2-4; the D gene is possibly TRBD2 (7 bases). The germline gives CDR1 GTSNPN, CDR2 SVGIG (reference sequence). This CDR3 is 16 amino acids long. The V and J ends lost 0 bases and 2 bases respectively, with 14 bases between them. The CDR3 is CAWSVRGARTKNIQYF. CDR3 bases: TGTGCCTGGAGTGTCCGGGGGGCGAGAACCAAAAACATTCAGTACTTC.